This T cell receptor delta chain appears in the sequencing data of a study of gamma-delta T cells after stem cell transplantation. This clone was observed a handful of times. Trimming at V came to 3 bases and at J to 0 bases, leaving 15 bases not matched to a gene. The length of the CDR3 is 20 residues. CDR1 and CDR2 (germline): GEAIGNYY, EKD. TCRdb re-called the RT-PCR reads via CATT. The table includes 2,000 to 2,500 delta-chain clones, around 32% detected once. Specimen: gamma-delta T cells. This sequence was found in a human donor. It is not recorded whose cells these are; they may come from a transplant donor. This chain links TRDV2 with TRDJ1; 13 nucleotides align to TRDD3. CDR3: CACDPLNTGGYVEYTDKLIF. CDR3 nucleotide sequence: TGTGCCTGTGACCCTTTAAATACTGGGGGATACGTAGAATACACCGATAAACTCATCTTT.